These 23 T cell receptor beta chains share one sample of origin, sequenced in a study of blood T cell repertoires in COVID-19. This table comes from immunoSEQ multiplex PCR, and its TCRdb copy is limited to in-frame clones, with some not included. The repertoire holds around 130,000 clones, approximately 84% seen once, with under 1.5% in the top ten. Sequenced sample: peripheral blood. The receptors stem from a man between 60 and 75 years old with acute or convalescent COVID-19.

The chain carries TRBV7-6 and TRBJ1-5, with 7 bases lining up with TRBD1. Germline CDR1 reads SGHVS; CDR2 reads FNYEAQ. The CDR3 runs to 14 residues. Trimming removed 4 bases from V and 2 bases from J; junction bases left unmatched: 2. CDR3 residues: CASSYGQGNQPQHF. As DNA, the CDR3 is TGTGCCAGCAGCTATGGACAGGGCAATCAGCCCCAGCATTTT.

This clone was detected only a few times. The V and J genes are TRBV7-9 and TRBJ2-2; a possible D gene is TRBD1 (6 bases). Germline CDR1 is SEHNR and CDR2 is FQNEAQ (reference sequence). The V gene lost 5 bases and the J gene lost 0 bases, with 7 bases spanning the gap. CDR3 size: 14 residues. This chain's CDR3 is CASSRTANTGELFF. CDR3 in DNA: TGTGCCAGCAGCAGGACAGCGAACACCGGGGAGCTGTTTTTT.

This rearrangement joins TRBV29-1 to TRBJ2-2; D unresolved. Trimming left V 1 base short and J 3 bases short, with 9 bases between. Germline-derived CDR1 and CDR2 are SQVTM and ANQGSEA. The CDR3 is 14 residues long. This CDR3 is CSVEGATDTGELFF. The CDR3 region has the DNA TGCAGCGTTGAAGGGGCAACGGACACCGGGGAGCTGTTTTTT.

This clone was detected once. This sequence joins TRBV24-1 and TRBJ2-5; 8 bases match TRBD2. The CDR3 has 13 residues. V lost 5 bases to trimming and J lost 3 bases; unmatched junction nucleotides: 1. Germline V gives CDR1 KGHDR, CDR2 SFDVKD. Written as DNA, the CDR3 is TGTGCCACCAGTGGTAGCGGGGAAGAGACCCAGTACTTC. Its translation is CATSGSGEETQYF.

The count of this clone is one. As DNA, the CDR3 is TGTGCCAGCAGAGCTCAGGGGGGTTCAGTCACAGATACGCAGTATTTT. It translates to CASRAQGGSVTDTQYF. V is TRBV2 and J is TRBJ2-3; maybe TRBD1 (7 bases). CDR1 and CDR2 (germline): SNHLY, FYNNEI. The V and J ends lost 6 bases and 2 bases respectively, with 18 bases between them. The CDR3 spans 16 residues.

V and J are TRBV6-5 and TRBJ1-5, with D possibly TRBD1 on 6 matching bases. The CDR3 has 16 residues. The V gene lost 4 bases and the J gene lost 0 bases, with 13 bases spanning the gap. The germline V gene encodes CDR1 MNHEY and CDR2 SVGAGI. As DNA, the CDR3 is TGTGCCAGCAGTTCGCAGGGGCCTTATAGCAATCAGCCCCAGCATTTT. Its protein is CASSSQGPYSNQPQHF.

CDR3 residues: CASSIVSGSNQPQHF. For the CDR3, the DNA is TGTGCCAGTAGTATAGTATCAGGGAGCAATCAGCCCCAGCATTTT. The chain links TRBV19 to TRBJ1-5, with a weak D call TRBD1 (5 bases). Germline V gene lookup returns CDR1 LNHDA and CDR2 SQIVND (reference sequence). Trimming shortened V by 1 base and J by 1 base, and 8 bases separated the two germline ends. The CDR3 contains 15 residues.

This chain connects TRBV11-2 to TRBJ1-5; 9 bases map to TRBD1. Germline CDR1 is SGHAT and CDR2 is FQNNGV. The CDR3 covers 15 residues. V lost 5 bases, J lost 7 bases, and 9 bases stayed unmatched. CDR3 sequence (DNA): TGTGCCAGCAGCCAGGGACAGGGAGTCTGGCAGCCCCAGCATTTT. Translating it yields CASSQGQGVWQPQHF.

The V and J genes are TRBV6-2 or TRBV6-3 and TRBJ2-5, with 14 bases fitting TRBD2. Germline V CDR1 and CDR2: MNHEY, SVGEGT. V was pared by 5 bases and J by 4 bases, with 3 bases of the junction left unmatched. The CDR3 is 15 residues long. This chain's CDR3 is CASSKGTSGRETQYF. The CDR3 DNA sequence: TGTGCCAGCAGTAAGGGGACTAGCGGGAGAGAGACCCAGTACTTC.

The CDR3 sequence is CASSSAGGGETQYF. The CDR3 coding sequence is TGCGCCAGCAGCTCAGCGGGTGGGGGAGAGACCCAGTACTTC. The chain uses TRBV5-1 and TRBJ2-5; weak D call: TRBD2 (6 bases). CDR1 and CDR2 (germline): SGHRS, YFSETQ. CDR3 size: 14 residues. Trimming stripped 3 bases from V and 4 bases from J, with 13 bases between.

The chain joins TRBV6-5 to TRBJ2-1, with TRBD2 matching 10 bases. Germline CDR1 MNHEY, CDR2 SVGAGI. The V segment lost 6 bases and the J segment 3 bases; nucleotides outside the gene matches: 5. The CDR3 contains 15 residues. The CDR3 is CASRPLAGSYNEQFF. The CDR3 coding sequence is TGTGCCAGCAGACCACTAGCGGGAAGCTACAATGAGCAGTTCTTC.

The chain carries TRBV30 and TRBJ2-1; a weak D match, TRBD2 (5 bases). Trimming took off 0 bases at V and 14 bases at J, with 14 bases between the two ends. The CDR3 consists of 12 residues. CDR1 and CDR2 from the germline V gene are GTSNPN and SVGIG (reference sequence). The CDR3: CAWSVRAGEKFF. CDR3 nucleotide sequence: TGTGCCTGGAGTGTGAGGGCCGGCGAAAAGTTCTTC. Combining the CDR3 with reference TRBV30 and TRBJ2-1 gives the whole variable domain SQTIHQWPATLVQPVGSPLSLECTVEGTSNPNLYWYRQAAGRGLQLLFYSVGIGQISSEVPQNLSASRPQDRQFILSSKKLLLSDSGFYLCAWSVRAGEKFFGPGTRLTVL.

The chain links TRBV7-2 to TRBJ2-1; 9 nucleotides align to TRBD1. The J segment lost 10 bases and the V segment lost 4 bases, leaving 11 bases of the junction unmatched. The germline V gene encodes CDR1 SGHTA and CDR2 FQGNSA. There are 15 residues in the CDR3. The CDR3 spells CASSYSGTGWEEQFF. The CDR3 nucleotides read TGTGCCAGCAGCTATTCCGGGACAGGGTGGGAAGAGCAGTTCTTC.

In this sample, this clone turned up many times. The chain is built from TRBV5-1 and TRBJ2-2; 11 nucleotides align to TRBD1. CDR1 and CDR2 from the germline V gene are SGHRS and YFSETQ. The CDR3 spans 16 residues. J was trimmed by 5 bases and V by 4 bases; bases with no gene match: 7. DNA of the CDR3: TGCGCCAGCAGCCCATGGGACAGGGGGGATACCGGGGAGCTGTTTTTT. This codes for CASSPWDRGDTGELFF.

The V call is TRBV5-1, the J call TRBJ1-5; D is unclear. V shed 2 bases and J shed 0 bases, with 9 bases lying between them. Germline V gives CDR1 SGHRS, CDR2 YFSETQ. The CDR3 consists of 15 residues. DNA for the CDR3: TGCGCCAGCAGCTTTGGGCCCCCTAGCAATCAGCCCCAGCATTTT. This gives the protein CASSFGPPSNQPQHF.

V and J are TRBV30 and TRBJ2-7; TRBD2 is a possible D gene (6 bases). V shed 0 bases and J shed 2 bases, with 14 bases lying between them. Germline V gives CDR1 GTSNPN, CDR2 SVGIG (reference sequence). CDR3 length: 15 residues. The DNA for the CDR3 is TGTGCCTGGAGTGTAGGGGACTCTATGACCTACGAGCAGTACTTC. As protein: CAWSVGDSMTYEQYF.

The chain uses TRBV3-1 (or the pseudogene TRBV3-2) and TRBJ1-2, with TRBD1 as a possible D gene (5 bases). Germline lookup yields CDR1 LGHDT and CDR2 YNNKEL (reference sequence). V gave up 0 bases and J gave up 4 bases, with 12 bases separating them. This CDR3 contains 15 residues. The CDR3 nucleotides read TGTGCCAGCAGCCAAGACCTCACAGGAGTCTATGGCTACACCTTC. Translated, it gives CASSQDLTGVYGYTF.

About this clone itself: Other DNA sequences from this sample encode an identical CDR3 as well. The chain links TRBV24-1 to TRBJ1-5; D not resolved. V lost 4 bases to trimming and J lost 3 bases, with 6 bases between them. The CDR3 runs 13 residues. Per germline, CDR1 KGHDR and CDR2 SFDVKD. Here the CDR3 DNA reads TGTGCCACCAGTGAGCGGAACAATCAGCCCCAGCATTTT. Translating gives CATSERNNQPQHF.

The chain recombines TRBV24-1 with TRBJ2-3, with a possible D match to TRBD1 (5 bases). The CDR3 loop spans 16 amino acids. V lost 5 bases, J lost 1 base, and 15 bases lay in between. CDR1 and CDR2 (germline): KGHDR, SFDVKD. The CDR3 loop is CATSGWSRAGTDTQYF. CDR3 bases: TGTGCCACCAGTGGGTGGAGCAGGGCCGGCACAGATACGCAGTATTTT.

The chain uses TRBV6-1 and TRBJ1-2, with 9 nucleotides matching TRBD1. CDR1 is MNHNS and CDR2 is SASEGT in the germline V gene. Trimming removed 0 bases from V and 7 bases from J; junction bases left unmatched: 9. The CDR3 covers 16 residues. Written as DNA, the CDR3 is TGTGCCAGCAGTGAAGCAGGGACAGGGCCTTTCGGTGGCTACACCTTC. It specifies CASSEAGTGPFGGYTF.

The chain employs TRBV10-3 and TRBJ1-2, with D uncertain. There are 11 residues in the CDR3. Germline CDR1 reads ENHRY; CDR2 reads SYGVKD. Trimming stripped 4 bases from V and 8 bases from J, with 8 bases between. CDR3 nucleotide sequence: TGTGCCATCAGTGGAGGAGAGGGCTACACCTTC. This gives the protein CAISGGEGYTF.

V usage is TRBV6-6 and J usage is TRBJ1-2; tentative D call: TRBD1 (6 bases). Trimming removed 0 bases from V and 0 bases from J, with 11 bases in between. Per the germline V gene, CDR1 is MNHNY and CDR2 is SVGAGI (reference sequence). This CDR3 spans 16 amino acids. Written as DNA, the CDR3 is TGTGCCAGCAGTTACTCCCGGGACACCTCTAACTATGGCTACACCTTC. Translated, it gives CASSYSRDTSNYGYTF.

The rearrangement joins TRBV19 to TRBJ2-7, with TRBD2 identical over 7 bases. Trimming took 3 bases from V and 3 from J; bases not matched to a gene: 17. The CDR3 has 18 residues. Per the germline V gene, CDR1 is LNHDA and CDR2 is SQIVND (reference sequence). Here the CDR3 reads CASSMGGTRLLENYEQYF. Here the CDR3 DNA reads TGTGCCAGTAGTATGGGGGGGACCAGACTCCTCGAAAACTACGAGCAGTACTTC. The full variable domain, rest sourced from reference TRBV19 and TRBJ2-7, is DGGITQSPKYLFRKEGQNVTLSCEQNLNHDAMYWYRQDPGQGLRLIYYSQIVNDFQKGDIAEGYSVSREKKESFPLTVTSAQKNPTAFYLCASSMGGTRLLENYEQYFGPGTRLTVT.